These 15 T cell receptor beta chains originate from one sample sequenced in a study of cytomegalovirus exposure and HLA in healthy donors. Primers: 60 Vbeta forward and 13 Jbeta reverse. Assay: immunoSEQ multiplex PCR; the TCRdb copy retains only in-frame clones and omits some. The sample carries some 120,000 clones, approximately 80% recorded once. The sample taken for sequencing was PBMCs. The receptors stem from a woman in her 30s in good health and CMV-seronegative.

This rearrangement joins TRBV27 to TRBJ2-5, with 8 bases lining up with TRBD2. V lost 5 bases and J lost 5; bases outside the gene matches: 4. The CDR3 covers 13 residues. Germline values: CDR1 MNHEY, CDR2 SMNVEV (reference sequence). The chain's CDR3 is CASSPGGKETQYF. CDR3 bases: TGTGCCAGCAGTCCGGGGGGGAAGGAGACCCAGTACTTC.

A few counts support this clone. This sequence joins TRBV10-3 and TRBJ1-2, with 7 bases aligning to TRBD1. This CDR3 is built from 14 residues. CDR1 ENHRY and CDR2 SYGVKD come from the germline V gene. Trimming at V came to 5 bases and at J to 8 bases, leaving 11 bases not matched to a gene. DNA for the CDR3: TGTGCCATCAGTTTGGGACAGCCGCGTACGGGCTACACCTTC. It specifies CAISLGQPRTGYTF.

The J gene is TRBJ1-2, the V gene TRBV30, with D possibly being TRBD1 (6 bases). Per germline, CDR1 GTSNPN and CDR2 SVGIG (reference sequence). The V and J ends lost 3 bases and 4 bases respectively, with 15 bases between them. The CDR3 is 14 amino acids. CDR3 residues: CAWRTGPSSYGYTF. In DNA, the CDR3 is TGTGCCTGGAGGACAGGTCCAAGTAGCTATGGCTACACCTTC.

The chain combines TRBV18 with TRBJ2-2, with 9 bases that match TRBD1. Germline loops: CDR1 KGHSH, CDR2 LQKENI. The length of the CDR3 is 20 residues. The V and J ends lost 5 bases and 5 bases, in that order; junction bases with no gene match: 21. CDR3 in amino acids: CASSTRPQGQGRGSTGELFF. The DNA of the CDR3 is TGTGCCAGCTCAACCCGTCCGCAGGGACAGGGACGGGGCTCGACCGGGGAGCTGTTTTTT.

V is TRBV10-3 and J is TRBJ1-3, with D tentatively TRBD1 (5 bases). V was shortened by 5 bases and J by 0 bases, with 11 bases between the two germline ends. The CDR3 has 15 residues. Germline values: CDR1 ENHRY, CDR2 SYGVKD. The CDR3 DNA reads TGTGCCATCAGTCCTACAGGTTCCTCTGGAAACACCATATATTTT. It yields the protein CAISPTGSSGNTIYF.

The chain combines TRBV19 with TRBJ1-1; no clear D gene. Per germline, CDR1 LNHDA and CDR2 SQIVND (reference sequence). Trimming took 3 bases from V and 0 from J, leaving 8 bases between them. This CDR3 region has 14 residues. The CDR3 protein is CASSMSLLNTEAFF. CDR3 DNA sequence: TGTGCCAGTAGTATGTCACTTCTGAACACTGAAGCTTTCTTT.

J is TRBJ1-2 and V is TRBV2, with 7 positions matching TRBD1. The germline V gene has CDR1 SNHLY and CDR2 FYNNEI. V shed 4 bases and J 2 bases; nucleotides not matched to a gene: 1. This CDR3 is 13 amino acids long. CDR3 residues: CASSGQGNYGYTF. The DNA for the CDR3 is TGTGCCAGCAGTGGACAGGGCAACTATGGCTACACCTTC. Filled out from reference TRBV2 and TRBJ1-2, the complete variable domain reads EPEVTQTPSHQVTQMGQEVILRCVPISNHLYFYWYRQILGQKVEFLVSFYNNEISEKSEIFDDQFSVERPDGSNFTLKIRSTKLEDSAMYFCASSGQGNYGYTFGSGTRLTVV.

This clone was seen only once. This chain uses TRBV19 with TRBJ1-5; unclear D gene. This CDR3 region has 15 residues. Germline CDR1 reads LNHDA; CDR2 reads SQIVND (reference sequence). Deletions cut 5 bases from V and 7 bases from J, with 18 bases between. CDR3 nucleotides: TGTGCCAGTAGTTCGGAGGCGACTGGCGGACAGCCCCAGCATTTT. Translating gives CASSSEATGGQPQHF.

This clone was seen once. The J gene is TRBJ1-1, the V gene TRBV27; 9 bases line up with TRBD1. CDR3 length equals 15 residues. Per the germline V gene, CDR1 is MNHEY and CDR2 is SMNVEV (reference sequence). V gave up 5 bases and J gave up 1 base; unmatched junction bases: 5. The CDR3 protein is CASSPWGQGNTEAFF. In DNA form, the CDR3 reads TGTGCCAGCAGTCCCTGGGGACAGGGGAACACTGAAGCTTTCTTT.

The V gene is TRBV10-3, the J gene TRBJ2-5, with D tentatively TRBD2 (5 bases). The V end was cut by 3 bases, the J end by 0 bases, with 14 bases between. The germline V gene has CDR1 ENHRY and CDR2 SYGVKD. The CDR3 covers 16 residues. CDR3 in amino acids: CAISDMDSDYQETQYF. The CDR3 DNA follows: TGTGCCATCAGTGATATGGATTCGGACTACCAAGAGACCCAGTACTTC.

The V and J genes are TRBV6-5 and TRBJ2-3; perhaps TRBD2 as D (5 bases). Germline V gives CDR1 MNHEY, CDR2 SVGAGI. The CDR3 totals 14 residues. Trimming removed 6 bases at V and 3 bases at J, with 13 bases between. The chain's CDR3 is CASSLPTRTDTQYF. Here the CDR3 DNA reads TGTGCCAGCAGCCTCCCTACTAGGACAGATACGCAGTATTTT.

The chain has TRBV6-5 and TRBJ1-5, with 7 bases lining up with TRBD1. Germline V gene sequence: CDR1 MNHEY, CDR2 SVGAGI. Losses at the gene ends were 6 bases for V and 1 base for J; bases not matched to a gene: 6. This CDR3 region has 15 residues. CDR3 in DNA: TGTGCCAGCAGCCCCAGGGGGGTAAGCAATCAGCCCCAGCATTTT. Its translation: CASSPRGVSNQPQHF.

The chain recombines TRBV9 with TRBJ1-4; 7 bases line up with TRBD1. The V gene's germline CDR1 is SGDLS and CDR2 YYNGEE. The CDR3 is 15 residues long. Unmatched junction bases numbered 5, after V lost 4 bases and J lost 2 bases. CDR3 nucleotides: TGTGCCAGCAGCTCCACAGGGGACACTAATGAAAAACTGTTTTTT. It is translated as CASSSTGDTNEKLFF.

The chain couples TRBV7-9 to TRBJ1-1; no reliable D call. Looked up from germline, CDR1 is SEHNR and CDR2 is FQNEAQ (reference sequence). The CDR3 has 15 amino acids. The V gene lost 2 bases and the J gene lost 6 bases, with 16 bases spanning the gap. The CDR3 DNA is TGTGCCAGCAGCTTAATTACCGGGAATGCAGCTGAAGCTTTCTTT. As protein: CASSLITGNAAEAFF.

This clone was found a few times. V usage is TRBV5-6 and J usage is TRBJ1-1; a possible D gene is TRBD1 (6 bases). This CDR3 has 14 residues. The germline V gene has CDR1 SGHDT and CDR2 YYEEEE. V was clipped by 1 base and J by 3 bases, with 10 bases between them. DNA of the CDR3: TGTGCCAGCAGCTTGTTGTACAGGGACACTGAAGCTTTCTTT. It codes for CASSLLYRDTEAFF.